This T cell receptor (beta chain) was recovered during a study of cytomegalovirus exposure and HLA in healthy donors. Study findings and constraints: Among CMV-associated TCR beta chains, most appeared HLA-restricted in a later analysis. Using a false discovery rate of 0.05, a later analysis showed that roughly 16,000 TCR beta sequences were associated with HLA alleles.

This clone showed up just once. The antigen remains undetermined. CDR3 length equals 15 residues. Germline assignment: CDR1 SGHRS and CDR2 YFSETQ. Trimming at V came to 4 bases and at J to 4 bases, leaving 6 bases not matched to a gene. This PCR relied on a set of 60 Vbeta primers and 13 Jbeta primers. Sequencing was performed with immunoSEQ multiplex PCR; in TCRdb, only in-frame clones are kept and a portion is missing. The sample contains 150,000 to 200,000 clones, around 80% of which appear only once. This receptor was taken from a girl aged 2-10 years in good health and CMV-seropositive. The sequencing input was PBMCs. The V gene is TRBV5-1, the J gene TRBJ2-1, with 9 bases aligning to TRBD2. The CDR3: CASSPGTSSYNEQFF. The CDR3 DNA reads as TGCGCCAGCAGCCCCGGGACTAGCTCATACAATGAGCAGTTCTTC.